These 20 T cell receptor beta chains came from one sample sequenced in a study of cytomegalovirus exposure and HLA in healthy donors. Amplification used 60 Vbeta primers and 13 Jbeta primers. Assay used: immunoSEQ multiplex PCR; TCRdb lists only in-frame clones, some missing. The data show about 80,000 clones, with 70% to 80% seen just once and around 3.4% held by the top ten. Sequenced material: PBMCs. The receptors were sampled from a man aged 45-60 years in good health and CMV-seronegative.

This clone appeared a single time. As DNA, the CDR3 is TGTGCCAGCAGTTTTTACAGGGGGGACTATGGCTACACCTTC. It specifies CASSFYRGDYGYTF. The rearrangement joins TRBV6-5 to TRBJ1-2; 8 bases agree with TRBD1. The junction had 4 bases not matched to a gene; V was cut back by 4 bases and J by 3 bases. This CDR3 spans 14 amino acids. CDR1 is MNHEY and CDR2 is SVGAGI in the germline V gene.

This rearrangement joins TRBV2 to TRBJ1-2; 9 bases agree with TRBD1. V lost 8 bases, J lost 7 bases, and 11 bases stayed unmatched. CDR3 size: 14 residues. Germline assignment: CDR1 SNHLY and CDR2 FYNNEI. The CDR3 region has the DNA TGTGCCAGCGCCCGTGGGGACAGGGTTTCTGGCTACACCTTC. The encoded protein is CASARGDRVSGYTF.

The chain couples TRBV6-1 to TRBJ1-3; D unclear. V was shortened by 10 bases and J by 0 bases, with 7 bases between the two germline ends. The CDR3 extends over 12 amino acids. CDR1 and CDR2 from the germline V gene are MNHNS and SASEGT. DNA of the CDR3: TGTGCCACCTCTCTCTCTGGAAACACCATATATTTT. It encodes CATSLSGNTIYF.

J is TRBJ2-2 and V is TRBV7-3, with 10 bases lining up with TRBD1. The CDR3 is made up of 16 amino acids. Losses at the gene ends were 5 bases for V and 7 bases for J; bases not matched to a gene: 10. The germline V gene has CDR1 SGHTA and CDR2 FQGTGA. CDR3 in DNA: TGTGCCAGCAGCCGAACCGGGACAGGGGTTAGCGGGGAGCTGTTTTTT. Its protein product is CASSRTGTGVSGELFF.

J is TRBJ1-1 and V is TRBV30; D not resolved. The CDR3 totals 13 residues. V was pared by 0 bases and J by 7 bases, with 12 bases between. Germline V CDR1 and CDR2: GTSNPN, SVGIG (reference sequence). CDR3 sequence: CAWSVTGASEAFF. The DNA of the CDR3 is TGTGCCTGGAGTGTAACGGGAGCCAGTGAAGCTTTCTTT.

The genes are TRBV7-2 and TRBJ2-5; no clear D. The CDR3 extends over 12 amino acids. Germline CDR1 reads SGHTA; CDR2 reads FQGNSA. V lost 1 base, J lost 7 bases, and 7 bases lay in between. CDR3 region: CASSLGLGTQYF. In nucleotides, the CDR3 is TGTGCCAGCAGCTTAGGACTGGGGACCCAGTACTTC.

J is TRBJ2-3 and V is TRBV2; D not certain. The CDR3 sequence is 12 residues long. Trimming shortened V by 2 bases and J by 4 bases, and 4 bases separated the two germline ends. Germline V CDR1 and CDR2: SNHLY, FYNNEI. DNA for the CDR3: TGTGCCAGCAGTGAACTAGCAGATACGCAGTATTTT. Amino acids: CASSELADTQYF.

DNA of the CDR3: TGTGCCAGCAGCTCAACAGGGTTCTATGGCTACACCTTC. It specifies CASSSTGFYGYTF. The chain links TRBV11-3 to TRBJ1-2, with D possibly matching TRBD1 (6 bases). The CDR3 runs 13 residues. Germline CDR1 reads SGHNT; CDR2 reads YENEEA. Deletions cut 4 bases from V and 4 bases from J, with 10 bases between.

This rearrangement joins TRBV6-1 to TRBJ2-1, with 7 bases lining up with TRBD2. Trimming at V came to 3 bases and at J to 7 bases, leaving 6 bases not matched to a gene. The germline V gene encodes CDR1 MNHNS and CDR2 SASEGT. The CDR3 is 14 residues long. Here the CDR3 reads CASSDKGLSNEQFF. In nucleotides, the CDR3 is TGTGCCAGCAGTGATAAGGGACTATCAAATGAGCAGTTCTTC.

The V gene is TRBV28, the J gene TRBJ2-7; D uncertain. This CDR3 comprises 13 residues. Germline loops: CDR1 MDHEN, CDR2 SYDVKM. V lost 1 base to trimming and J lost 1 base, with 5 bases between them. This CDR3 is CASSLFRSYEQYF. For the CDR3, the DNA is TGTGCCAGCAGTTTATTCAGGTCCTACGAGCAGTACTTC.

The rearrangement uses TRBV7-3 and TRBJ2-3; 9 bases map to TRBD1. The CDR3 has 15 residues. The germline V gene encodes CDR1 SGHTA and CDR2 FQGTGA. Trimming removed 6 bases from V and 1 base from J; junction bases left unmatched: 5. In DNA, the CDR3 is TGTGCCAGCAGACCGGACAGGGGTGGCACAGATACGCAGTATTTT. Amino acids: CASRPDRGGTDTQYF. Using reference TRBV7-3 and TRBJ2-3 for the parts outside the CDR3, the full variable domain is GAGVSQTPSNKVTEKGKYVELRCDPISGHTALYWYRQSLGQGPEFLIYFQGTGAADDSGLPNDRFFAVRPEGSVSTLKIQRTERGDSAVYLCASRPDRGGTDTQYFGPGTRLTVL.

The chain recombines TRBV6-5 with TRBJ2-7; 10 bases agree with TRBD1. This CDR3 spans 14 amino acids. From germline, CDR1 is MNHEY and CDR2 SVGAGI. Trimming cost V 6 bases and J 2 bases; bases outside gene matches: 4. Written as DNA, the CDR3 is TGTGCCAGCAGCCACGGACAGGGGGCCTACGAGCAGTACTTC. It translates to CASSHGQGAYEQYF.

This clone was recorded only once. J is TRBJ2-3 and V is TRBV11-1; a weak D match, TRBD2 (5 bases). CDR3 length equals 13 residues. Trimming pared 5 bases from V and 7 bases from J, leaving 13 bases between. Germline V gene sequence: CDR1 SGHAT, CDR2 FQDESV (reference sequence). CDR3 sequence reads: CASSPLLGYTQYF. The CDR3 coding sequence is TGTGCCAGCAGCCCTCTACTAGGTTATACGCAGTATTTT.

The chain employs TRBV10-2 and TRBJ1-6, with 7 bases that match TRBD1. J gave up 5 bases and V 4 bases, and 5 bases lay outside the gene matches. CDR3 length: 15 amino acids. The V gene's germline CDR1 is WSHSY and CDR2 SAAADI. CDR3 DNA: TGCGCCAGCAGTGCTACAGGGGCGGATAATTCACCCCTCCACTTT. Its translation is CASSATGADNSPLHF.

The rearrangement links TRBV18 to TRBJ1-2; 9 positions agree with TRBD1. Unmatched junction bases numbered 6, after V lost 0 bases and J lost 10 bases. This CDR3 comprises 14 residues. CDR1 KGHSH and CDR2 LQKENI come from the germline V gene. The DNA of the CDR3 is TGTGCCAGCTCACCACCTCACAGGGGGCTCGTCTACACCTTC. Translating gives CASSPPHRGLVYTF. The full variable domain, completed using reference TRBV18 and TRBJ1-2, is NAGVMQNPRHLVRRRGQEARLRCSPMKGHSHVYWYRQLPEEGLKFMVYLQKENIIDESGMPKERFSAEFPKEGPSILRIQQVVRGDSAAYFCASSPPHRGLVYTFGSGTRLTVV.

The chain links TRBV19 to TRBJ2-5, with 8 bases lining up with TRBD2. The germline V gene encodes CDR1 LNHDA and CDR2 SQIVND (reference sequence). The CDR3 length is 15 residues. Losses at the gene ends were 3 bases for V and 6 bases for J; bases not matched to a gene: 9. The CDR3 sequence is CASSIGAGGVQTQYF. The DNA of the CDR3 is TGTGCCAGTAGTATTGGGGCGGGAGGTGTCCAGACCCAGTACTTC.

The chain employs TRBV25-1 and TRBJ2-3; maybe TRBD1 (6 bases). The germline gives CDR1 MGHDK, CDR2 SYGVNS. The length of the CDR3 is 15 residues. V lost 5 bases to trimming and J lost 4 bases, with 16 bases between them. This CDR3 reads CASSWGTGYADTQYF. The CDR3 coding sequence is TGTGCCAGCAGTTGGGGAACAGGGTACGCAGATACGCAGTATTTT.

The chain couples TRBV27 to TRBJ2-2; 12 bases match TRBD2. The germline V gene has CDR1 MNHEY and CDR2 SMNVEV (reference sequence). The junction had 6 bases not matched to a gene; V was cut back by 6 bases and J by 4 bases. The CDR3 has 16 residues. CDR3 sequence (DNA): TGTGCCAGCAGCAAGACTAGCGGGGGCGGCACCGGGGAGCTGTTTTTT. Its protein is CASSKTSGGGTGELFF.

The CDR3 DNA reads as TGTGCCAGTAGTGGGCGGGCCACTGGAAACACCATATATTTT. Protein product: CASSGRATGNTIYF. This rearrangement joins TRBV19 to TRBJ1-3; D is uncertain. Looked up from germline, CDR1 is LNHDA and CDR2 is SQIVND (reference sequence). The germline V and J ends were trimmed by 5 bases and 2 bases, with 10 bases remaining between them. This CDR3 is 14 amino acids long.

This clone was counted a single time. The CDR3 protein is CASRMTGGPTFF. CDR3 nucleotide sequence: TGTGCCAGCAGGATGACAGGGGGCCCGACTTTCTTT. This chain links TRBV2 with TRBJ1-1; TRBD1 aligns across 10 bases. Germline values: CDR1 SNHLY, CDR2 FYNNEI. After removal of 6 bases from V and 12 bases from J, the junction contained 7 bases not matched to a gene. The length of the CDR3 is 12 residues. The complete variable domain, with remaining parts taken from reference TRBV2 and TRBJ1-1, reads EPEVTQTPSHQVTQMGQEVILRCVPISNHLYFYWYRQILGQKVEFLVSFYNNEISEKSEIFDDQFSVERPDGSNFTLKIRSTKLEDSAMYFCASRMTGGPTFFGQGTRLTVV.